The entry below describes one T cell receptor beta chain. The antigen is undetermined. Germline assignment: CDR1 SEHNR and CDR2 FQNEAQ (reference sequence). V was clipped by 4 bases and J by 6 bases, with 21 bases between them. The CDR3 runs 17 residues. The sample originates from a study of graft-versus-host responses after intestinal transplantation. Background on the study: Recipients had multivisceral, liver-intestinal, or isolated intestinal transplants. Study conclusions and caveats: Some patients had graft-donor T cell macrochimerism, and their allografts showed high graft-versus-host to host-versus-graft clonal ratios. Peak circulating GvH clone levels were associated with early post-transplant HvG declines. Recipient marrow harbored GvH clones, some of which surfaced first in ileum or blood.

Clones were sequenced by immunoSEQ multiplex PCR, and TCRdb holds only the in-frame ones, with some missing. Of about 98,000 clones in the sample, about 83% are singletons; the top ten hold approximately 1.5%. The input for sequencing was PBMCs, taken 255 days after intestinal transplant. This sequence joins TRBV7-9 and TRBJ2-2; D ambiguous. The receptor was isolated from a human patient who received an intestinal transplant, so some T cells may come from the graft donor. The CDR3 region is CASSSPRVPPIPGELFF. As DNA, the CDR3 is TGTGCCAGCAGCTCCCCACGCGTACCTCCTATCCCCGGGGAGCTGTTTTTT. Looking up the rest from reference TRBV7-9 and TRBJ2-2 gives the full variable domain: DTGVSQNPRHKITKRGQNVTFRCDPISEHNRLYWYRQTLGQGPEFLTYFQNEAQLEKSRLLSDRFSAERPKGSFSTLEIQRTEQGDSAMYLCASSSPRVPPIPGELFFGEGSRLTVL.